This TCR beta chain was sequenced in a study of blood T cell repertoires in COVID-19. Assignment of participants to cohorts was predicated upon participant-reported clinical history. Measured with immunoSEQ multiplex PCR; TCRdb has only the in-frame clones, and not every one. The table shows about 150,000 clones, with around 90% occurring only once. There are 14 residues in the CDR3. Deletions cut 4 bases from V and 9 bases from J, with 16 bases between. The germline gives CDR1 MNHEY, CDR2 SMNVEV (reference sequence). The receptor comes from a woman aged 40 to 50 who had been exposed to COVID-19. The chain joins TRBV27 to TRBJ1-5; D is possibly TRBD1 (6 bases). Input material: PBMCs or T cells enriched from blood (not recorded which). The chain's CDR3 is CASSSRGPHWPQHF. Written as DNA, the CDR3 is TGTGCCAGCAGTTCCAGGGGCCCCCATTGGCCCCAGCATTTT.